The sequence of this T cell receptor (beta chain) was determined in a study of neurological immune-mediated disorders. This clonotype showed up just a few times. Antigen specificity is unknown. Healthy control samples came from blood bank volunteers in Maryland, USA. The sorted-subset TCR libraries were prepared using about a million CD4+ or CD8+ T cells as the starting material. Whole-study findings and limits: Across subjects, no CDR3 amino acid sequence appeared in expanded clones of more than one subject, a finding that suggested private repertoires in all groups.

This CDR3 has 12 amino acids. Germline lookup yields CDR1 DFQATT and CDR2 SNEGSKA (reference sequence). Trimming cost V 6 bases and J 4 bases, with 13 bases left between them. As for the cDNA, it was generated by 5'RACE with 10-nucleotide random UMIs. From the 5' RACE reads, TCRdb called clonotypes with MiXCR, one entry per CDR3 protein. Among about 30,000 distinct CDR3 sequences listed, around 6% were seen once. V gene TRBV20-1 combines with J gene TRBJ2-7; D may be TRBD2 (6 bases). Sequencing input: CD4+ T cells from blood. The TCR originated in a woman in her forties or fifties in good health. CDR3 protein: CSAPRRGYEQYF. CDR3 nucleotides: TGCAGTGCCCCCAGGCGGGGATACGAGCAGTACTTC.